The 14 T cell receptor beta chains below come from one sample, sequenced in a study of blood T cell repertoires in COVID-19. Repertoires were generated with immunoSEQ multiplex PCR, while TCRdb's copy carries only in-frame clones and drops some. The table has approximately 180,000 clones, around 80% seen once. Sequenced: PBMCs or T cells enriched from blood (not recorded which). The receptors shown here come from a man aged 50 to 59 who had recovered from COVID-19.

CDR3 sequence reads: CASSPQTILTPRKGQPQHF. The CDR3 region has the DNA TGTGCCAGCTCACCACAAACGATCCTAACACCGAGGAAAGGTCAGCCCCAGCATTTT. V usage is TRBV18 and J usage is TRBJ1-5; D unresolved. V lost 1 base and J lost 6, with 25 bases in between. Germline assignment: CDR1 KGHSH and CDR2 LQKENI. The CDR3 loop spans 19 amino acids. Looking up the rest from reference TRBV18 and TRBJ1-5 gives the full variable domain: NAGVMQNPRHLVRRRGQEARLRCSPMKGHSHVYWYRQLPEEGLKFMVYLQKENIIDESGMPKERFSAEFPKEGPSILRIQQVVRGDSAAYFCASSPQTILTPRKGQPQHFGDGTRLSIL.

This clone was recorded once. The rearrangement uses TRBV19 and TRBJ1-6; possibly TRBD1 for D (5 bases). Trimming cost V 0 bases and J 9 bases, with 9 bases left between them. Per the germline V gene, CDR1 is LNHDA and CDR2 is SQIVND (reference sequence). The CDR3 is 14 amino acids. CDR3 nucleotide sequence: TGTGCCAGTAGTATAGAAGGGGTCGCTTCACCCCTCCACTTT. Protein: CASSIEGVASPLHF.

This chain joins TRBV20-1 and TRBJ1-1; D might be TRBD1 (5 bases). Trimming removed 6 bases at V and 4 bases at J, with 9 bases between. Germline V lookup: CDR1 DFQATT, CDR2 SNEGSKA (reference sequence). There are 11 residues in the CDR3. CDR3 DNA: TGCAGTGCATCGGGGGGCACTGAAGCTTTCTTT. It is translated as CSASGGTEAFF.

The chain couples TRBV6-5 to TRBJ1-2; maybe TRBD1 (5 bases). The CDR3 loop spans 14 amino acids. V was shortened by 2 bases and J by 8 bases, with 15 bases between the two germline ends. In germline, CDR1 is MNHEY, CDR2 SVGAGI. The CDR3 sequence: CASSYGATAPGYTF. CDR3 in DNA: TGTGCCAGCAGTTACGGGGCCACAGCGCCCGGCTACACCTTC.

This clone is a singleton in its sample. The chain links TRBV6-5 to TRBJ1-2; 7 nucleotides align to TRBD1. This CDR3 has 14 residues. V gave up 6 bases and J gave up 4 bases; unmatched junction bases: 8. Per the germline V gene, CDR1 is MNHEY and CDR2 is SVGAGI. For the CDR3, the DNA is TGTGCCAGCAGCAACGAGGGACAGTTCTATGGCTACACCTTC. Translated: CASSNEGQFYGYTF.

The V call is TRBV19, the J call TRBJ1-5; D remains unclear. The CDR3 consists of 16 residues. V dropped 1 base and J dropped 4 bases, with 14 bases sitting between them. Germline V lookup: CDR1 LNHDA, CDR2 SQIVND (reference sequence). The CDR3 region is CASSIAVSAGNQPQHF. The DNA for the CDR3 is TGTGCCAGTAGTATAGCGGTCAGCGCCGGGAATCAGCCCCAGCATTTT.

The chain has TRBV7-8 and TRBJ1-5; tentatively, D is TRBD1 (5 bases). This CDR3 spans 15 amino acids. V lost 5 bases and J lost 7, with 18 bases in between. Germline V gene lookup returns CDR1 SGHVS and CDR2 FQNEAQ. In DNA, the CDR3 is TGTGCCAGCAGCCCTCAGTCTGGGGGGTCCCAGCCCCAGCATTTT. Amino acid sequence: CASSPQSGGSQPQHF.

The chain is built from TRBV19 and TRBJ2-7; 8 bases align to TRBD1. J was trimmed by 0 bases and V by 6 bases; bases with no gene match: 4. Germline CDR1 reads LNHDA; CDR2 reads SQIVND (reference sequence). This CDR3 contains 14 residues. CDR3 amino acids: CASSRTGSSYEQYF. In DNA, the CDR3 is TGTGCCAGTAGCAGGACAGGGAGCTCCTACGAGCAGTACTTC.

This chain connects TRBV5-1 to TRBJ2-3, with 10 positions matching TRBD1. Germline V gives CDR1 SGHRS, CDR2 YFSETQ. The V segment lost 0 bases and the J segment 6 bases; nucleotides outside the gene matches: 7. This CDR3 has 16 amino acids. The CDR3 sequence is CASSLGDRGHIDTQYF. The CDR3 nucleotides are TGCGCCAGCAGCTTGGGAGACAGGGGGCACATTGATACGCAGTATTTT.

CDR3 sequence: CASSTSREQYF. The CDR3 bases are TGTGCCAGCAGCACTAGCAGGGAGCAGTACTTC. The J gene is TRBJ2-7, the V gene TRBV7-9; possible D gene TRBD2, 6 bases. Germline-derived CDR1 and CDR2 are SEHNR and FQNEAQ (reference sequence). CDR3 length: 11 residues. Trimming left V 5 bases short and J 7 bases short, with 9 bases between. Looking up the rest from reference TRBV7-9 and TRBJ2-7 gives the full variable domain: DTGVSQNPRHKITKRGQNVTFRCDPISEHNRLYWYRQTLGQGPEFLTYFQNEAQLEKSRLLSDRFSAERPKGSFSTLEIQRTEQGDSAMYLCASSTSREQYFGPGTRLTVT.

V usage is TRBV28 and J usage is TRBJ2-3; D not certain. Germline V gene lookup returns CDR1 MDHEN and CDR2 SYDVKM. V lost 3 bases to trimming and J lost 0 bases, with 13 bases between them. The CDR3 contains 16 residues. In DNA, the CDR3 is TGTGCCAGCAGTTTTGTTCTGGAGCTTAGCACAGATACGCAGTATTTT. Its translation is CASSFVLELSTDTQYF.

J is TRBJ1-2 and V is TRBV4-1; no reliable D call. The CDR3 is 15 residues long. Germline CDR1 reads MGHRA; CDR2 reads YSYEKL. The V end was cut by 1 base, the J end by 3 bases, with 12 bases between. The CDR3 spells CASSQGSWGDYGYTF. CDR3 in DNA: TGCGCCAGCAGCCAAGGTAGTTGGGGAGACTATGGCTACACCTTC.

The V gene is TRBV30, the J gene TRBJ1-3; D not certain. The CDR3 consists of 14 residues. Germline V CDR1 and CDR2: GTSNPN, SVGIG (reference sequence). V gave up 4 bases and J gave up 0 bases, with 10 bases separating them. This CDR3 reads CAWIPSSSGNTIYF. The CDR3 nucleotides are TGTGCCTGGATCCCCTCGAGCTCTGGAAACACCATATATTTT. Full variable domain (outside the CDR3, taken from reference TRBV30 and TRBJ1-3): SQTIHQWPATLVQPVGSPLSLECTVEGTSNPNLYWYRQAAGRGLQLLFYSVGIGQISSEVPQNLSASRPQDRQFILSSKKLLLSDSGFYLCAWIPSSSGNTIYFGEGSWLTVV.

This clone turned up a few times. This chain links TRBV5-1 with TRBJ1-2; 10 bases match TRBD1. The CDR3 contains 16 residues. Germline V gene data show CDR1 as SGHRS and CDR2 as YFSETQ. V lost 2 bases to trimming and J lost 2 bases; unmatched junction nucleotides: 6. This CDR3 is CASSFSGTGENYGYTF. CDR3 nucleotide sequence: TGCGCCAGCAGCTTCTCCGGGACAGGGGAAAACTATGGCTACACCTTC.